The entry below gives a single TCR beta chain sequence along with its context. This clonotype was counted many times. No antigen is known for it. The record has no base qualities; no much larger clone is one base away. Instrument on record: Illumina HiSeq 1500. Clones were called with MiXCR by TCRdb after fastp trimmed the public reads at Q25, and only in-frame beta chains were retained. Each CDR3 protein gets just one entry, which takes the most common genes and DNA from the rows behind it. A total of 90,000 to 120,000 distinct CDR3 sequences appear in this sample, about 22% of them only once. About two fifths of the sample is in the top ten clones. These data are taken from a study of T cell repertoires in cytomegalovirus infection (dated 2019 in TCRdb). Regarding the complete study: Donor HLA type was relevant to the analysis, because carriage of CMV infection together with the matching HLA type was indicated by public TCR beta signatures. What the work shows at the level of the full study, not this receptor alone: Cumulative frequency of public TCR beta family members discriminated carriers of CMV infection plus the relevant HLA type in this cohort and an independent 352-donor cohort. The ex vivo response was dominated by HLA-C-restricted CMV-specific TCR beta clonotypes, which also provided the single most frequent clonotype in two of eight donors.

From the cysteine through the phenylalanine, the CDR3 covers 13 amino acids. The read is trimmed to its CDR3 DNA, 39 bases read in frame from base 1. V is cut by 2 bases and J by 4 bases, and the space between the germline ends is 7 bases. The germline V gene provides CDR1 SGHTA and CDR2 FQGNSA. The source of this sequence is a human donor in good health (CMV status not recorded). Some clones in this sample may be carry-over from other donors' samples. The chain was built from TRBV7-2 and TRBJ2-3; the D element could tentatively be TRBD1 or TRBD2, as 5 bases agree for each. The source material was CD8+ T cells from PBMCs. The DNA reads TGTGCCAGCAGCTTAATGGGGGCAGATACGCAGTATTTT. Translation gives CASSLMGADTQYF.